This T cell receptor beta chain was captured by sequencing in a study of CD8 T cells in ankylosing spondylitis. Study findings and constraints: A motif of under ten highly homologous TCR beta variants was seen as apparently characteristic of ankylosing spondylitis blood.

Each CDR3 protein is one row after TCRdb ran MiXCR on the 5' RACE reads. The sample holds 300,000 to 350,000 distinct CDR3 sequences; under 25% are singletons and the top ten take under 4%. Trimming cost V 6 bases and J 5 bases, with 13 bases left between them. This CDR3 is built from 13 residues. In germline, CDR1 is DFQATT, CDR2 SNEGSKA (reference sequence). This clonotype was found a few times. Antigen specificity is unknown. V gene TRBV20-1 combines with J gene TRBJ1-4; a possible D gene is TRBD1 (6 bases). The source material was blood, either unsorted or a sorted T cell fraction (not recorded which). The clonotype was recovered from a female donor with ankylosing spondylitis or in good health (not recorded which). The CDR3 nucleotides read TGCAGTGCCCATGGGGGCGGGAATGAAAAACTGTTTTTT. It yields the protein CSAHGGGNEKLFF.